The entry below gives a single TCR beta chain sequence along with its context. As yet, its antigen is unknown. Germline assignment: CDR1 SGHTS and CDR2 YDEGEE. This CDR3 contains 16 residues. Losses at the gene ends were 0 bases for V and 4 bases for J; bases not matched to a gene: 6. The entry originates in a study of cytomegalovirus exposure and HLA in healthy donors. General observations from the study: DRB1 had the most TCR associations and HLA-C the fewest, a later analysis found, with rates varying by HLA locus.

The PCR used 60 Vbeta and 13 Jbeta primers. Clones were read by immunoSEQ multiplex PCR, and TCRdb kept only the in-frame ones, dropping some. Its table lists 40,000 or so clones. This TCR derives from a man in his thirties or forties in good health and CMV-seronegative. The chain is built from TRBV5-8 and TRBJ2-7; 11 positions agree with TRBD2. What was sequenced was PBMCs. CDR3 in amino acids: CASSLAASGRWYEQYF. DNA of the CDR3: TGTGCCAGCAGCTTGGCTGCTAGCGGGAGGTGGTACGAGCAGTACTTC. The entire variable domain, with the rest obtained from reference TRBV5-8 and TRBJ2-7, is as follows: EAGVTQSPTHLIKTRGQQATLRCSPISGHTSVYWYQQALGLGLQFLLWYDEGEERNRGNFPPRFSGRQFPNYSSELNVNALELEDSALYLCASSLAASGRWYEQYFGPGTRLTVT.